The sequence of this TCR beta chain was determined in a study of T-cell reconstitution after alpha-beta-depleted transplantation in children. Many counts were recorded for this clonotype. V shed 6 bases and J 2 bases; nucleotides not matched to a gene: 2. This CDR3 has 15 residues. Unique molecular identifiers were incorporated into the prepared TCRbeta library. TCRdb analysed the PCR reads with MiXCR anew, one entry per CDR3 protein. Here the sample spans about 270,000 distinct CDR3 sequences, more than 8% being singletons. The receptor was isolated from a human donor who donated a stem cell graft to a child with SCID. The V call is TRBV12-3 or TRBV12-4, the J call TRBJ2-1; 12 nucleotides match TRBD2. This specimen consisted of PBMCs from the stem cell graft donor, obtained from the stem cell graft. The DNA of the CDR3 is TGTGCCAGCAGCCCTAGCGGGGGGGCCTACAATGAGCAGTTCTTC. This gives the protein CASSPSGGAYNEQFF.